This T cell receptor (beta chain) was observed in a study of blood T cells in healthy people across ages. Whole-study findings and limits: Unsorted PBMC material precluded a definitive naive versus antigen-experienced comparison. Higher diversity and more naive CD4+ cells were features of long-lived donors, compared to aged donors.

It was with a sample-barcoded 5' primer and a J-beta primer mix that a second PCR of roughly 7 to 12 cycles was run. Using its own MiXCR run on the 5' RACE reads, TCRdb lists one record per CDR3 protein. This sample has fewer than 2 million distinct CDR3 sequences, with approximately 39% found just once. The CDR3 sequence is 14 residues long. The ends were cut back, 0 bases at V and 4 bases at J, with 8 bases in the middle. Germline assignment: CDR1 LNHNV and CDR2 YYDKDF (reference sequence). Every donor gave roughly 9.6 milliliters of peripheral blood. Researchers report isolating at least 7 million PBMCs per sample. In regard to this clonotype: What it recognizes is unknown.

The receptor was isolated from a human donor in good health. The sequenced material came from blood. This rearrangement joins TRBV15 to TRBJ2-3; D is ambiguous. The CDR3 nucleotides read TGTGCCACCAGCAGAGATGATGTAGCAGATACGCAGTATTTT. Amino acids: CATSRDDVADTQYF.